Following are 13 T cell receptor beta chains from one sample sequenced in a study of T cell responses to AZD1222 COVID-19 vaccine. Using immunoSEQ multiplex PCR, the repertoire was profiled, and TCRdb retains in-frame clones only, with some absent. The sample records under 120,000 clones, about 92% being singletons. The sequences come from peripheral blood, collected on day 0 of AZD1222 vaccination. The receptors here all came from an adult in good health.

The chain joins TRBV7-8 to TRBJ1-6; D is undetermined. CDR3 size: 14 residues. V dropped 2 bases and J dropped 10 bases, with 12 bases sitting between them. The germline gives CDR1 SGHVS, CDR2 FQNEAQ. The CDR3 region has the DNA TGTGCCAGCAGCTTATCTAAAGATGGCTCACCCCTCCACTTT. It is translated as CASSLSKDGSPLHF.

Here the CDR3 reads CASTGTGELFF. The CDR3 DNA follows: TGTGCCAGCACGGGGACCGGGGAGCTGTTTTTT. This sequence joins TRBV12-1 and TRBJ2-2; TRBD2, the table's D call, was not compared with the DNA. TRBV12-1 constitutes a pseudogene. This CDR3 comprises 11 residues.

The V gene is TRBV28, the J gene TRBJ2-5; 8 positions match TRBD1. V shed 5 bases and J 2 bases; nucleotides not matched to a gene: 10. The CDR3 has 16 amino acids. The germline V gene encodes CDR1 MDHEN and CDR2 SYDVKM. The CDR3 sequence: CASSPSGGAGQETQYF. The DNA of the CDR3 is TGTGCCAGCAGTCCTTCAGGGGGCGCGGGGCAAGAGACCCAGTACTTC.

The CDR3 DNA follows: TGTGCCTGGAAGGGCTCCGGGGAGCTGTTTTTT. Protein sequence: CAWKGSGELFF. V usage is TRBV30 and J usage is TRBJ2-2; D is unresolved. Trimming removed 4 bases at V and 6 bases at J, with 6 bases between. Germline CDR1 reads GTSNPN; CDR2 reads SVGIG (reference sequence). This CDR3 region has 11 residues.

This chain joins TRBV4-1 and TRBJ1-4; D unresolved. The germline gives CDR1 MGHRA, CDR2 YSYEKL. There are 15 residues in the CDR3. V dropped 3 bases and J dropped 6 bases, with 14 bases sitting between them. CDR3 sequence reads: CASSQGSADYEKLFF. CDR3 in DNA: TGCGCCAGCAGCCAGGGCTCGGCAGATTATGAAAAACTGTTTTTT.

This chain connects TRBV6-2 or TRBV6-3 to TRBJ2-6; unclear D gene. V was clipped by 4 bases and J by 2 bases, with 9 bases between them. CDR1 is MNHEY, CDR2 SVGEGT, per germline. The CDR3 length is 15 residues. CDR3 bases: TGTGCCAGCAGTTCCGCCCGGCCTGGGGCCAACGTCCTGACTTTC. Its protein is CASSSARPGANVLTF.

The chain carries TRBV9 and TRBJ2-3; TRBD2 matches at 12 bases. The germline gives CDR1 SGDLS, CDR2 YYNGEE. The CDR3 length is 17 residues. V gave up 0 bases and J gave up 6 bases; unmatched junction bases: 8. CDR3 loop: CASSVEPLAGGVDTQYF. DNA of the CDR3: TGTGCCAGCAGCGTAGAGCCTCTAGCGGGGGGGGTTGATACGCAGTATTTT.

This chain connects TRBV28 to TRBJ1-1; 9 bases fit TRBD1. After removal of 6 bases from V and 4 bases from J, the junction contained 6 bases not matched to a gene. The CDR3 length is 14 residues. CDR1 and CDR2 from the germline V gene are MDHEN and SYDVKM. The CDR3 bases are TGTGCCAGCAGGGACAGGGGAGGCGGCACTGAAGCTTTCTTT. Translated, it gives CASRDRGGGTEAFF.

The genes are TRBV28 and TRBJ1-1; 7 nucleotides line up with TRBD1. V dropped 6 bases and J dropped 5; count of bases not matched to a gene: 9. The CDR3 is 14 amino acids. Germline V gene sequence: CDR1 MDHEN, CDR2 SYDVKM. The CDR3 region is CASREWQGGTEAFF. The CDR3 coding sequence is TGTGCCAGCAGGGAATGGCAGGGGGGAACTGAAGCTTTCTTT.

V usage is TRBV28 and J usage is TRBJ2-3, with 11 nucleotides matching TRBD1. The germline gives CDR1 MDHEN, CDR2 SYDVKM. CDR3 length equals 16 residues. J lost 4 bases, V lost 3 bases, and 6 bases had no gene match. This CDR3 reads CASSFPPGQGADTQYF. The CDR3 DNA reads TGTGCCAGCAGTTTTCCGCCGGGACAGGGGGCAGATACGCAGTATTTT.

The chain links TRBV18 to TRBJ2-1; possible D gene TRBD1, 5 bases. Germline V gives CDR1 KGHSH, CDR2 LQKENI. The CDR3 consists of 14 residues. V lost 3 bases to trimming and J lost 1 base, with 7 bases between them. DNA of the CDR3: TGTGCCAGCTCACCTCAGGGTTCCTACAATGAGCAGTTCTTC. It codes for CASSPQGSYNEQFF.

The gene calls are TRBV2 and TRBJ1-1; tentative D call: TRBD1 (5 bases). The CDR3 is made up of 14 amino acids. Trimming cost V 10 bases and J 1 base, with 16 bases left between them. Germline CDR1 is SNHLY and CDR2 is FYNNEI. The CDR3 region has the DNA TGTGCCACTCGGGGGTCGAACCAGAACACTGAAGCTTTCTTT. It translates to CATRGSNQNTEAFF.

This clone was seen a few times. The chain couples TRBV11-3 to TRBJ1-6; TRBD1 aligns across 10 bases. The CDR3 runs 19 residues. The V segment lost 1 base and the J segment 1 base; nucleotides outside the gene matches: 7. The germline CDR1 and CDR2 sequences are SGHNT and YENEEA. CDR3: CASSLVGQGIGSYNSPLHF. The CDR3, as DNA: TGTGCCAGCAGCTTAGTGGGACAGGGGATTGGATCCTATAATTCACCCCTCCACTTT.